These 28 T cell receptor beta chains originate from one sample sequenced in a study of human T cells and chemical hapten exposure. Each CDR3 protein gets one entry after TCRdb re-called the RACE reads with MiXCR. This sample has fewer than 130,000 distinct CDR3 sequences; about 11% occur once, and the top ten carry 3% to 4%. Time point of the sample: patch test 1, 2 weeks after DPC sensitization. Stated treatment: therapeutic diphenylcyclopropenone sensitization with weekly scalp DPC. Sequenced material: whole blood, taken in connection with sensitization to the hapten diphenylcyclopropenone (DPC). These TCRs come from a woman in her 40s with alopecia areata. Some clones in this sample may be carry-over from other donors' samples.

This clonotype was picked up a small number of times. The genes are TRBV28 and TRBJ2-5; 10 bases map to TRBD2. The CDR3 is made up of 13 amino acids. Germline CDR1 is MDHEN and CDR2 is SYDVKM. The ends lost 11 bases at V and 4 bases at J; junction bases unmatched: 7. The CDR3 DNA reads TGTGCCGTAGCGGGAGGAGCGGTAGAGACCCAGTACTTC. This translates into CAVAGGAVETQYF.

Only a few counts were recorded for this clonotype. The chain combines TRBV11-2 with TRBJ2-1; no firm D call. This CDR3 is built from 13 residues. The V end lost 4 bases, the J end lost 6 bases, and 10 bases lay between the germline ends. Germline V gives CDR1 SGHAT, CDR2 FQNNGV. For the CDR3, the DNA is TGTGCCAGCAGCTCCCAGTTCGGCAATGAGCAGTTCTTC. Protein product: CASSSQFGNEQFF.

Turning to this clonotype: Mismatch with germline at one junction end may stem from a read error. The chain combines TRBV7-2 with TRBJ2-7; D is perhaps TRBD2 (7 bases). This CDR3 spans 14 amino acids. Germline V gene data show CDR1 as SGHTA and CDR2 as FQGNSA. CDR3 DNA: TGTGCCAGCAGCTTTGGCGGGGGCAGCTACGTGCAGTACTTC. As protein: CASSFGGGSYVQYF.

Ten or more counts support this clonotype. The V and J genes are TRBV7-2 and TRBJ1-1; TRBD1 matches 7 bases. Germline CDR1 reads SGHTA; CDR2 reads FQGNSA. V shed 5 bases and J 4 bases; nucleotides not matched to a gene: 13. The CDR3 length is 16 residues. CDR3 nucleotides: TGTGCCAGCAGCGCGCAGGGGGGACTCATAGGCACTGAAGCTTTCTTT. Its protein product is CASSAQGGLIGTEAFF.

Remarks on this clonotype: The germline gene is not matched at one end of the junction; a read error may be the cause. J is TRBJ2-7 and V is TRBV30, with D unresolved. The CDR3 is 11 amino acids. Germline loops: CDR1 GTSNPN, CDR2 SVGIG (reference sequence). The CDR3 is CAWSVGPGLDF. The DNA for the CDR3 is TGTGCCTGGAGTGTAGGGCCCGGGCTCGACTTC.

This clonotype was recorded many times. CDR3 region: CASSQDARNTGELFF. For the CDR3, the DNA is TGTGCCAGCAGCCAAGATGCTCGTAACACCGGGGAGCTGTTTTTT. The chain employs TRBV4-2 and TRBJ2-2; D ambiguous. CDR1 and CDR2 (germline): LGHNA, YNFKEQ. V lost 0 bases, J lost 2 bases, and 7 bases lay in between. The CDR3 totals 15 residues.

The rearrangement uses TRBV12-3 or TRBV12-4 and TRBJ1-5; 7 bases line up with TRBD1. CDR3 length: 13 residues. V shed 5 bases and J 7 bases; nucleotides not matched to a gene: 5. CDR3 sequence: CASSPTGSQPQHF. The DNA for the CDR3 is TGTGCCAGCAGTCCGACAGGGTCCCAGCCCCAGCATTTT.

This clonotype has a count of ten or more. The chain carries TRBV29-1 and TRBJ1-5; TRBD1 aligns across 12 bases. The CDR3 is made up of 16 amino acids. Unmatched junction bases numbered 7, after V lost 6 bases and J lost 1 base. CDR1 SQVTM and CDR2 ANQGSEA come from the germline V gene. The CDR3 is CSVSGTGGASNQPQHF. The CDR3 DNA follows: TGCAGCGTCTCCGGGACAGGGGGCGCGAGCAATCAGCCCCAGCATTTT.

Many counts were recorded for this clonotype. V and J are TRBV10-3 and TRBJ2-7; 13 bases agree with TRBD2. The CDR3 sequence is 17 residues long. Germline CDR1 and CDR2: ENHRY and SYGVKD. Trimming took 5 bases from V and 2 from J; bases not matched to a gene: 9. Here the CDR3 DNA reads TGTGCCATCAGTCGTATGGGACTAGCGGGGAAGACCTACGAGCAGTACTTC. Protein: CAISRMGLAGKTYEQYF.

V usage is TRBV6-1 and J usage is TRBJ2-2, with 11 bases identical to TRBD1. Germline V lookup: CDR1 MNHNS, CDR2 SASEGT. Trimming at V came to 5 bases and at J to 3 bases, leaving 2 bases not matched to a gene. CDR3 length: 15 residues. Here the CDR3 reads CASSPGQGDTGELFF. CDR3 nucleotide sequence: TGTGCCAGCAGTCCGGGACAGGGGGACACCGGGGAGCTGTTTTTT.

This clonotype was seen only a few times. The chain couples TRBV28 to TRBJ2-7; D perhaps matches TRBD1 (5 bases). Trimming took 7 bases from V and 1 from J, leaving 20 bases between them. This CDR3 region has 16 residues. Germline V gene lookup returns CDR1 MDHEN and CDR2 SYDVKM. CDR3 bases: TGTGCCAGCACCTCTAGTGGCGCCAGGGTATCCTACGAGCAGTACTTC. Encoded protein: CASTSSGARVSYEQYF.

The CDR3, as DNA: TGTGCCAGCAGCTTTATACCCTACGAGCAGTACTTC. Translation gives CASSFIPYEQYF. The V gene is TRBV7-6, the J gene TRBJ2-7; D unclear. The CDR3 consists of 12 residues. The V gene's germline CDR1 is SGHVS and CDR2 FNYEAQ. Trimming shortened V by 3 bases and J by 2 bases, and 5 bases separated the two germline ends.

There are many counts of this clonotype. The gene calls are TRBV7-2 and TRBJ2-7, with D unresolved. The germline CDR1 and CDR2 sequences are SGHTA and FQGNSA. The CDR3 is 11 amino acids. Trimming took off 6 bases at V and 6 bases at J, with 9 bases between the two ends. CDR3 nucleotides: TGTGCCAGCAGTGCTAATGGCGAGCAGTACTTC. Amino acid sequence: CASSANGEQYF.

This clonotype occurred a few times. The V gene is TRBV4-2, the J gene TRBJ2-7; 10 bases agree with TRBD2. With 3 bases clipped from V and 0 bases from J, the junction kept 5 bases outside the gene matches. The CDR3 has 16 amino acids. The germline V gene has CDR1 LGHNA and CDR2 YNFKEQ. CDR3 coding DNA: TGTGCCAGCAGCCATAGCGGGAGGATTAGCTCCTACGAGCAGTACTTC. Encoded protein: CASSHSGRISSYEQYF.

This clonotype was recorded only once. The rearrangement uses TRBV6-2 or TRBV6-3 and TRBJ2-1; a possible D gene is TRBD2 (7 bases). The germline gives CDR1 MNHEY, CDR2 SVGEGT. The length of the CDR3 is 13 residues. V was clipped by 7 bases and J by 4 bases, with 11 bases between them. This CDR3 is CASTGRGYNEQFF. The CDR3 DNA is TGTGCCAGCACGGGGAGGGGGTACAATGAGCAGTTCTTC.

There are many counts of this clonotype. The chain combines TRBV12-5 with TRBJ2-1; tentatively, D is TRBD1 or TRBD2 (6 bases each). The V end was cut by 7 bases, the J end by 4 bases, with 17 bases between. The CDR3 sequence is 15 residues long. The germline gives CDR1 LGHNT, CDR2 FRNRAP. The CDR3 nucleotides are TGTGCTAGTGTTCTGGGACTCGGACAGTACAATGAGCAGTTCTTC. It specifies CASVLGLGQYNEQFF.

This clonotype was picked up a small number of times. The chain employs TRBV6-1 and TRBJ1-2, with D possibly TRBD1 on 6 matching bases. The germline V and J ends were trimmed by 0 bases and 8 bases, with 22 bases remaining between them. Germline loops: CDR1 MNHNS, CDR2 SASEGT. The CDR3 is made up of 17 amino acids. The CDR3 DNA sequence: TGTGCCAGCAGTGAAGCCGGGGTCAGGGGCGCCTCTATCGGCTACACCTTC. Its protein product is CASSEAGVRGASIGYTF.

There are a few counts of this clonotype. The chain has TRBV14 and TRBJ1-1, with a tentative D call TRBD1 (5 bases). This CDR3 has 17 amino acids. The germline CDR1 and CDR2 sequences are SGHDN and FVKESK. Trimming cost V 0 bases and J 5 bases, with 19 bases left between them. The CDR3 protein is CASSQDQTGRWWTEAFF. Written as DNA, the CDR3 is TGTGCCAGCAGCCAAGATCAAACGGGGCGGTGGTGGACTGAAGCTTTCTTT.

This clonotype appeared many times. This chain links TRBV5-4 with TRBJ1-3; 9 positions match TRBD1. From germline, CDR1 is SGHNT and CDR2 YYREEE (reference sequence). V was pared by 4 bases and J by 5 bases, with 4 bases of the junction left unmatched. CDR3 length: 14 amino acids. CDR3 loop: CASSKDRGRNTIYF. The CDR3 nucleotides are TGTGCCAGCAGCAAGGACAGGGGTAGAAACACCATATATTTT.

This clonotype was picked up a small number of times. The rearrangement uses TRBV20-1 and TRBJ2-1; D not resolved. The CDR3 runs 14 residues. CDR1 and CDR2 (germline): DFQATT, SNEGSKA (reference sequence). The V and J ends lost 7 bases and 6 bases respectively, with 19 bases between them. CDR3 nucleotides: TGCAGTGGATCACTCCGACGACCCCCCAATGAGCAGTTCTTC. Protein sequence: CSGSLRRPPNEQFF.

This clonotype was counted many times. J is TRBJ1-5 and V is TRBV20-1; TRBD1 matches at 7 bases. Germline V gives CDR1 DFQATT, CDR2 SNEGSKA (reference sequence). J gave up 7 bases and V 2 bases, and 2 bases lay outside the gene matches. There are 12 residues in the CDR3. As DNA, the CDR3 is TGCAGTGCTAGACAGGGGGTCCAGCCCCAGCATTTT. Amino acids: CSARQGVQPQHF.

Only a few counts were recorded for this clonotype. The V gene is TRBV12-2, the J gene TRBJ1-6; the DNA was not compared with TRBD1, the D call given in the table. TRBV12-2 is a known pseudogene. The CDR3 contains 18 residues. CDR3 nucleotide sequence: TGTGCATCTACCTCGCATTACAGGGGGCGATCCTATAATTCACCCCTCCACTTT. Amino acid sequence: CASTSHYRGRSYNSPLHF.

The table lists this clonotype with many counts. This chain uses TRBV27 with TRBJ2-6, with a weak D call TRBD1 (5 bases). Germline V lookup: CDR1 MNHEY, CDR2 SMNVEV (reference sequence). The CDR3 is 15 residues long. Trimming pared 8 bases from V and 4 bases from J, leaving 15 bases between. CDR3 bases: TGTGCCAGCTGGGGCCCGGTGGACGGGGCCAACGTCCTGACTTTC. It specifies CASWGPVDGANVLTF.

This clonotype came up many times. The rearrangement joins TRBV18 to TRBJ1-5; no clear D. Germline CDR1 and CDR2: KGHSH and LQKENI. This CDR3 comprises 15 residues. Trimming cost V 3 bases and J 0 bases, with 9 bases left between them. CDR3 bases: TGTGCCAGCTCACCCCCCGGGGATAGCAATCAGCCCCAGCATTTT. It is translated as CASSPPGDSNQPQHF.

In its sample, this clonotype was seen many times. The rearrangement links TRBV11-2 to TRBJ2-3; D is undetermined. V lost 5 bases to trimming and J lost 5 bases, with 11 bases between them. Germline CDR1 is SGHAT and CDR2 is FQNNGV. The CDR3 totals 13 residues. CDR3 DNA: TGTGCCAGCAGCCTATATGGGGTAGATACGCAGTATTTT. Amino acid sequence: CASSLYGVDTQYF.

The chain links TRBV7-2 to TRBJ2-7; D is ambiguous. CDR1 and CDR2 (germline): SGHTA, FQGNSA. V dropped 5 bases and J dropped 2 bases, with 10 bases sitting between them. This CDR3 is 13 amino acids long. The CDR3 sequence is CASSPGGTYEQYF. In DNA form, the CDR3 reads TGTGCCAGCAGCCCGGGTGGAACCTACGAGCAGTACTTC.

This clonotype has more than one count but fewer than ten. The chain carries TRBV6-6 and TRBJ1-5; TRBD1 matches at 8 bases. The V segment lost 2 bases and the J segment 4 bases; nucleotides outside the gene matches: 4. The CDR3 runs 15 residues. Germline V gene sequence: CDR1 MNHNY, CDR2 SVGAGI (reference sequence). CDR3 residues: CASSYEDRENQPQHF. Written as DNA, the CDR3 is TGTGCCAGCAGTTACGAGGACAGGGAGAATCAGCCCCAGCATTTT.

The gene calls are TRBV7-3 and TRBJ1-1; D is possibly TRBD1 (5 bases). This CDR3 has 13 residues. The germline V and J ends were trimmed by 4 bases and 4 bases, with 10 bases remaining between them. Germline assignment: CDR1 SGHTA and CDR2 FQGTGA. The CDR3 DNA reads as TGTGCCAGCAGCTCACAGGTGGGCACTGAAGCTTTCTTT. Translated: CASSSQVGTEAFF. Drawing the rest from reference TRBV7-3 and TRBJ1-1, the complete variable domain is GAGVSQTPSNKVTEKGKYVELRCDPISGHTALYWYRQSLGQGPEFLIYFQGTGAADDSGLPNDRFFAVRPEGSVSTLKIQRTERGDSAVYLCASSSQVGTEAFFGQGTRLTVV.